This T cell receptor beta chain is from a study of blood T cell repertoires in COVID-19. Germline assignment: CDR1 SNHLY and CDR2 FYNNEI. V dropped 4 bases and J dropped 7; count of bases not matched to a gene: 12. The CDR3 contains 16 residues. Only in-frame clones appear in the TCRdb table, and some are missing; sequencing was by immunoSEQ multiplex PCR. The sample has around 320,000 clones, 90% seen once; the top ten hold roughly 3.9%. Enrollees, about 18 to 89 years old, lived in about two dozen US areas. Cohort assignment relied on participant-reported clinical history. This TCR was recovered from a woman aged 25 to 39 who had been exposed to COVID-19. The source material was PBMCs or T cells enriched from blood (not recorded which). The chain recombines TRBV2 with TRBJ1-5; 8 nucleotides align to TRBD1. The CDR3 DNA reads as TGTGCCAGCAGTGCCGGACAGGGCACTTTTTACCAGCCCCAGCATTTT. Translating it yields CASSAGQGTFYQPQHF. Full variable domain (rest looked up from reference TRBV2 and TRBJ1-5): EPEVTQTPSHQVTQMGQEVILRCVPISNHLYFYWYRQILGQKVEFLVSFYNNEISEKSEIFDDQFSVERPDGSNFTLKIRSTKLEDSAMYFCASSAGQGTFYQPQHFGDGTRLSIL.